The 20 T cell receptor beta chains given below trace back to one sample, sequenced in a study of blood T cell repertoires in COVID-19 (dated by TCRdb to 2020 to 2022). To prepare the library, the immunoSEQ multiplex PCR assay was applied. Drawn from immuneACCESS, this table holds only the in-frame rearrangements with V and J called that TCRdb kept. Clones are partly lost; checked studies trace under half to an unresolved V gene and leave the rest unexplained. This sample gives approximately 200,000 clones in total; 70% to 85% of them show up just once. The leading ten clones occupy about 5.5% of the sample. The source material was peripheral blood. The receptors originated from a woman aged 25 to 45 with acute or convalescent COVID-19.

The chain links TRBV27 to TRBJ2-5; 10 bases are shared with TRBD1. This CDR3 is 15 amino acids long. Germline V gene lookup returns CDR1 MNHEY and CDR2 SMNVEV (reference sequence). V was pared by 3 bases and J by 5 bases, with 6 bases of the junction left unmatched. The CDR3 loop reads CASSFWDRGGETQYF. The DNA of the CDR3 is TGTGCCAGCAGTTTCTGGGACAGGGGAGGCGAGACCCAGTACTTC.

The chain is built from TRBV30 and TRBJ2-7; 9 nucleotides line up with TRBD1. The V gene end was trimmed by 7 bases and the J gene end by 4 bases; junction bases not matched to a gene: 8. From germline, CDR1 is GTSNPN and CDR2 SVGIG (reference sequence). This CDR3 has 13 residues. In DNA, the CDR3 is TGTGCCTACTTTGGGACAGGGAGTTACGAGCAGTACTTC. It codes for CAYFGTGSYEQYF. The variable domain in full, completed from reference TRBV30 and TRBJ2-7, reads SQTIHQWPATLVQPVGSPLSLECTVEGTSNPNLYWYRQAAGRGLQLLFYSVGIGQISSEVPQNLSASRPQDRQFILSSKKLLLSDSGFYLCAYFGTGSYEQYFGPGTRLTVT.

This clone has only one observation. The rearrangement links TRBV15 to TRBJ2-1; weak D call: TRBD1 (6 bases). The CDR3 is 13 residues long. Trimming stripped 5 bases from V and 6 bases from J, with 11 bases between. The germline CDR1 and CDR2 sequences are LNHNV and YYDKDF (reference sequence). This chain's CDR3 is CATSGSQGNEQFF. The CDR3 DNA reads TGTGCCACCAGCGGATCACAGGGCAATGAGCAGTTCTTC.

This chain uses TRBV4-3 with TRBJ2-1, with D perhaps matching TRBD2 (6 bases). CDR1 is LGHNA and CDR2 is YSLEER in the germline V gene. Trimming pared 4 bases from V and 7 bases from J, leaving 8 bases between. The CDR3 contains 12 residues. The DNA for the CDR3 is TGCGCCAGCAGCCTAGGAGGGAATGAGCAGTTCTTC. This translates into CASSLGGNEQFF.

The J gene is TRBJ2-5, the V gene TRBV2; tentatively, D is TRBD1 (5 bases). This CDR3 has 16 amino acids. Trimming took 6 bases from V and 3 from J, leaving 20 bases between them. Germline lookup yields CDR1 SNHLY and CDR2 FYNNEI. The CDR3 nucleotides read TGTGCCAGCAGACCCCCCGTCGGGCAGGGTAAAGAGACCCAGTACTTC. Translated: CASRPPVGQGKETQYF.

The chain links TRBV5-4 to TRBJ1-3; D gene uncertain. The CDR3 runs 15 residues. Germline-derived CDR1 and CDR2 are SGHNT and YYREEE (reference sequence). V lost 4 bases and J lost 1, with 12 bases in between. The CDR3 DNA follows: TGTGCCAGCAGCCCATCGGGTGGATCTGGAAACACCATATATTTT. It translates to CASSPSGGSGNTIYF.

The genes are TRBV7-9 and TRBJ2-1; TRBD1 matches at 7 bases. Germline trimming cut 5 bases from V and 8 bases from J; bases unmatched to any gene: 3. The CDR3 is made up of 12 amino acids. Germline V gene data show CDR1 as SEHNR and CDR2 as FQNEAQ (reference sequence). The CDR3 sequence is CASSPQGDEQFF. The CDR3 bases are TGTGCCAGCAGCCCGCAGGGGGATGAGCAGTTCTTC.

The sample holds a few counts of this clone. V gene TRBV12-3 or TRBV12-4 combines with J gene TRBJ1-2, with TRBD1 as a possible D gene (5 bases). The CDR3 is made up of 13 amino acids. Trimming left V 3 bases short and J 8 bases short, with 13 bases between. The CDR3 is CASSFGRRGGYTF. In nucleotides, the CDR3 is TGTGCCAGCAGTTTTGGGCGTAGGGGAGGCTACACCTTC.

The chain employs TRBV7-2 and TRBJ2-1, with 7 positions matching TRBD2. Unmatched junction bases numbered 3, after V lost 1 base and J lost 9 bases. The CDR3 is 13 amino acids. CDR1 is SGHTA and CDR2 is FQGNSA in the germline V gene. CDR3 in amino acids: CASSLGWTSEQFF. The CDR3 DNA reads as TGTGCCAGCAGCTTAGGATGGACTAGTGAGCAGTTCTTC. Full variable domain (missing parts from reference TRBV7-2 and TRBJ2-1): GAGVSQSPSNKVTEKGKDVELRCDPISGHTALYWYRQSLGQGLEFLIYFQGNSAPDKSGLPSDRFSAERTGGSVSTLTIQRTQQEDSAVYLCASSLGWTSEQFFGPGTRLTVL.

The chain recombines TRBV14 with TRBJ1-4; 9 nucleotides match TRBD1. This CDR3 is 14 amino acids long. Trimming cost V 5 bases and J 6 bases; bases outside gene matches: 4. Per the germline V gene, CDR1 is SGHDN and CDR2 is FVKESK. The DNA for the CDR3 is TGTGCCAGCAGCAGGAGGACAGGGGATGAAAAACTGTTTTTT. Protein sequence: CASSRRTGDEKLFF.

The chain's CDR3 is CASSLKQGAISPLHF. The CDR3 DNA reads TGTGCCAGCAGCTTGAAACAGGGGGCTATTTCACCCCTCCACTTT. V usage is TRBV5-4 and J usage is TRBJ1-6, with 9 bases aligning to TRBD1. The V gene's germline CDR1 is SGHNT and CDR2 YYREEE (reference sequence). V gave up 1 base and J gave up 9 bases; unmatched junction bases: 5. The CDR3 is made up of 15 amino acids.

The chain couples TRBV3-1 (or the pseudogene TRBV3-2) to TRBJ2-1; D might be TRBD1 (7 bases). Trimming shortened V by 2 bases and J by 6 bases, and 20 bases separated the two germline ends. The CDR3 runs to 17 residues. Germline CDR1 and CDR2: LGHDT and YNNKEL (reference sequence). The CDR3 loop reads CASSQRGRRQGGNEQFF. DNA of the CDR3: TGTGCCAGCAGCCAACGAGGCCGGCGACAGGGAGGCAATGAGCAGTTCTTC.

The chain is built from TRBV2 and TRBJ2-7, with TRBD2 matching 12 bases. There are 15 residues in the CDR3. CDR1 is SNHLY, CDR2 FYNNEI, per germline. V lost 1 base to trimming and J lost 6 bases; unmatched junction nucleotides: 4. CDR3 loop: CASSEVGLAGREQYF. Written as DNA, the CDR3 is TGTGCCAGCAGTGAAGTGGGACTAGCGGGCCGCGAGCAGTACTTC.

V is TRBV6-2 or TRBV6-3 and J is TRBJ1-1; possibly TRBD1 for D (5 bases). The germline V and J ends were trimmed by 6 bases and 3 bases, with 14 bases remaining between them. This CDR3 comprises 14 residues. The germline CDR1 and CDR2 sequences are MNHEY and SVGEGT. The CDR3 region has the DNA TGTGCCAGCAGCCCCTTCCCGGGGGACACTGAAGCTTTCTTT. Its translation: CASSPFPGDTEAFF.

The CDR3 protein is CASSVADRGLFDGYTF. CDR3 DNA: TGTGCCAGCAGCGTAGCCGACAGGGGGCTCTTCGATGGCTACACCTTC. The chain carries TRBV9 and TRBJ1-2; 10 positions match TRBD1. This CDR3 spans 16 amino acids. Germline assignment: CDR1 SGDLS and CDR2 YYNGEE. Unmatched junction bases numbered 8, after V lost 0 bases and J lost 6 bases.

This clone was seen only once. V is TRBV9 and J is TRBJ2-2; 7 nucleotides line up with TRBD1. CDR3 size: 16 residues. V was pared by 3 bases and J by 0 bases, with 5 bases of the junction left unmatched. Germline CDR1 reads SGDLS; CDR2 reads YYNGEE. The CDR3 reads CASSAYGTANTGELFF. The DNA of the CDR3 is TGTGCCAGCAGCGCATACGGGACAGCGAACACCGGGGAGCTGTTTTTT.

The CDR3 sequence: CAWIRRTEAFF. CDR3 in DNA: TGTGCCTGGATCCGGAGAACTGAAGCTTTCTTT. This rearrangement joins TRBV30 to TRBJ1-1; unclear D gene. Germline V CDR1 and CDR2: GTSNPN, SVGIG (reference sequence). V lost 4 bases to trimming and J lost 5 bases, with 8 bases between them. This CDR3 region has 11 residues.

This clone was found many times. The J gene is TRBJ2-3, the V gene TRBV5-1, with 10 nucleotides matching TRBD1. The CDR3 is made up of 15 amino acids. Germline V lookup: CDR1 SGHRS, CDR2 YFSETQ. J was trimmed by 7 bases and V by 4 bases; bases with no gene match: 9. CDR3 in amino acids: CASSQGGQGLHTQYF. The CDR3 coding sequence is TGCGCCAGCAGCCAAGGGGGACAGGGGTTACATACGCAGTATTTT.

This chain uses TRBV2 with TRBJ2-5; 9 bases fit TRBD1. Germline V gene data show CDR1 as SNHLY and CDR2 as FYNNEI. Unmatched junction bases numbered 5, after V lost 7 bases and J lost 2 bases. This CDR3 has 14 amino acids. In DNA form, the CDR3 reads TGTGCCAGCACTAGGGACAGGGTTCAAGAGACCCAGTACTTC. This translates into CASTRDRVQETQYF.

This clone was recorded a few times. The genes are TRBV9 and TRBJ2-5; D perhaps matches TRBD2 (6 bases). CDR1 and CDR2 (germline): SGDLS, YYNGEE. V lost 4 bases and J lost 5, with 21 bases in between. This CDR3 comprises 16 residues. The CDR3 nucleotides read TGTGCCAGCAGCCCCACTCCCGGGGGAAACGAGGAGACCCAGTACTTC. Translation gives CASSPTPGGNEETQYF.